A single sample is the source of the 24 T cell receptor beta chains below, sequenced in a study of blood T cells in healthy people across ages. PCR was performed a second time for roughly 7 to 12 cycles using a sample-barcoded 5' primer and a J-beta primer mix. TCRdb redid the calling of the 5' RACE reads with MiXCR, one entry per CDR3 protein. The sample lists 550,000 to 600,000 distinct CDR3 sequences, more than 45% occurring once. Sequenced sample: blood. The receptor source for this set is a man older than 75 in good health.

This chain connects TRBV4-1 to TRBJ2-1, with TRBD2 matching over 11 bases. Germline CDR1 and CDR2: MGHRA and YSYEKL. The trim removed 3 bases at V and 2 bases at J, leaving 9 bases unmatched. This CDR3 is 18 amino acids long. The CDR3 DNA is TGCGCCAGCAGCCAGGACTTAGCGGGGGGGACCGCCTACAATGAGCAGTTCTTC. As protein: CASSQDLAGGTAYNEQFF.

This chain uses TRBV25-1 with TRBJ2-7; 7 bases map to TRBD1. CDR3 size: 13 residues. Germline CDR1 MGHDK, CDR2 SYGVNS. The ends lost 5 bases at V and 5 bases at J; junction bases unmatched: 6. For the CDR3, the DNA is TGTGCCAGCAGTCCCAGGGGGTGGAACGAGCAGTACTTC. Translating gives CASSPRGWNEQYF.

V gene TRBV3-1 combines with J gene TRBJ2-1, with D tentatively TRBD1 (6 bases). Trimming took 1 base from V and 10 from J, leaving 17 bases between them. The V gene's germline CDR1 is LGHDT and CDR2 YNNKEL (reference sequence). The CDR3 is 15 amino acids. DNA of the CDR3: TGTGCCAGCAGCCAAGTTCCCGGAACAGGGTACGAGCAGTTCTTC. Translation gives CASSQVPGTGYEQFF.

This clonotype was recorded a few times. The V gene is TRBV5-1, the J gene TRBJ2-7; 9 nucleotides line up with TRBD1. The CDR3 is 14 amino acids. The V gene's germline CDR1 is SGHRS and CDR2 YFSETQ. V gave up 3 bases and J gave up 4 bases; unmatched junction bases: 5. Here the CDR3 DNA reads TGCGCCAGCAGCTCAAACGGACAGGGGTACGAGCAGTACTTC. It specifies CASSSNGQGYEQYF.

This clonotype has at least ten counts. The chain recombines TRBV6-2 or TRBV6-3 with TRBJ2-7; D perhaps matches TRBD2 (5 bases). In germline, CDR1 is MNHEY, CDR2 SVGEGT. The CDR3 has 13 amino acids. Trimming took 8 bases from V and 2 from J, leaving 13 bases between them. This CDR3 reads CASGSSATYEQYF. CDR3 in DNA: TGTGCCAGCGGTAGTAGCGCAACCTACGAGCAGTACTTC.

The chain links TRBV3-1 to TRBJ2-3; perhaps TRBD1 as D (5 bases). The CDR3 covers 15 residues. The V gene lost 0 bases and the J gene lost 6 bases, with 13 bases spanning the gap. The germline CDR1 and CDR2 sequences are LGHDT and YNNKEL (reference sequence). The CDR3 DNA is TGTGCCAGCAGCCAAGATAATCAGGGTGGGGATACGCAGTATTTT. Translated: CASSQDNQGGDTQYF.

V gene TRBV9 combines with J gene TRBJ2-3, with 9 bases that match TRBD2. The V segment lost 0 bases and the J segment 5 bases; nucleotides outside the gene matches: 10. Germline CDR1 SGDLS, CDR2 YYNGEE. The CDR3 contains 17 residues. The CDR3: CASSVDAAGGPRDTQYF. The CDR3 region has the DNA TGTGCCAGCAGCGTAGATGCGGCGGGGGGGCCGCGAGATACGCAGTATTTT. Supplemented by reference TRBV9 and TRBJ2-3, the full variable domain reads DSGVTQTPKHLITATGQRVTLRCSPRSGDLSVYWYQQSLDQGLQFLIQYYNGEERAKGNILERFSAQQFPDLHSELNLSSLELGDSALYFCASSVDAAGGPRDTQYFGPGTRLTVL.

This chain uses TRBV20-1 with TRBJ2-1; either TRBD1 or TRBD2 may fit D (5 bases each). V was shortened by 5 bases and J by 9 bases, with 20 bases between the two germline ends. Germline values: CDR1 DFQATT, CDR2 SNEGSKA (reference sequence). CDR3 length: 14 amino acids. The CDR3 is CSARPGRGLIEQFF. The CDR3 DNA reads as TGCAGTGCTCGACCGGGACGTGGACTCATTGAGCAGTTCTTC.

The V call is TRBV20-1, the J call TRBJ2-5, with 7 bases that match TRBD1. CDR3 size: 14 residues. V was clipped by 5 bases and J by 2 bases; unmatched bases: 8. Germline-derived CDR1 and CDR2 are DFQATT and SNEGSKA (reference sequence). CDR3 DNA sequence: TGCAGTGCTGGACCGGGACAGAAACAAGAGACCCAGTACTTC. Translating gives CSAGPGQKQETQYF.

The chain has TRBV9 and TRBJ2-3; possibly TRBD2 for D (7 bases). Germline V gene lookup returns CDR1 SGDLS and CDR2 YYNGEE. The CDR3 consists of 16 residues. V was shortened by 3 bases and J by 10 bases, with 24 bases between the two germline ends. The CDR3 region is CASSGFEGGRTDAQYF. In DNA, the CDR3 is TGTGCCAGCAGCGGTTTTGAGGGGGGGCGGACGGATGCGCAGTATTTT.

This clonotype was detected only a few times. The chain links TRBV7-2 to TRBJ2-7; possibly TRBD1 or TRBD2 for D (5 bases each). This CDR3 comprises 14 residues. The germline V and J ends were trimmed by 2 bases and 2 bases, with 10 bases remaining between them. Germline CDR1 and CDR2: SGHTA and FQGNSA. The CDR3 bases are TGTGCCAGCAGCTTATCCCGGGACCCCTACGAGCAGTACTTC. Amino acids: CASSLSRDPYEQYF.

The CDR3 sequence: CASSLGPTAADTQYF. CDR3 DNA: TGTGCCAGCAGCCTGGGGCCCACGGCCGCAGATACGCAGTATTTT. This chain connects TRBV7-3 to TRBJ2-3; maybe TRBD1 (5 bases). Germline V gives CDR1 SGHTA, CDR2 FQGTGA. V was cut by 5 bases and J by 4 bases, with 16 bases left in between. The CDR3 totals 15 residues. Filled out from reference TRBV7-3 and TRBJ2-3, the complete variable domain reads GAGVSQTPSNKVTEKGKYVELRCDPISGHTALYWYRQSLGQGPEFLIYFQGTGAADDSGLPNDRFFAVRPEGSVSTLKIQRTERGDSAVYLCASSLGPTAADTQYFGPGTRLTVL.

This clonotype occurred a few times. This chain uses TRBV20-1 with TRBJ2-1; unclear D gene. Trimming removed 3 bases from V and 4 bases from J, with 13 bases in between. The CDR3 contains 14 residues. CDR1 and CDR2 from the germline V gene are DFQATT and SNEGSKA (reference sequence). The CDR3 bases are TGCAGTGCTAGGACCCGGTTGCCTTACAATGAGCAGTTCTTC. Amino acids: CSARTRLPYNEQFF.

V is TRBV7-2 and J is TRBJ1-2, with D possibly matching TRBD1 (6 bases). The V gene lost 1 base and the J gene lost 7 bases, with 10 bases spanning the gap. The CDR3 has 13 amino acids. Germline CDR1 reads SGHTA; CDR2 reads FQGNSA. The CDR3 DNA reads TGTGCCAGCAGCTTAGACAGGGAGGGTGGCTACACCTTC. The encoded protein is CASSLDREGGYTF. The full variable domain, rest sourced from reference TRBV7-2 and TRBJ1-2, is GAGVSQSPSNKVTEKGKDVELRCDPISGHTALYWYRQSLGQGLEFLIYFQGNSAPDKSGLPSDRFSAERTGGSVSTLTIQRTQQEDSAVYLCASSLDREGGYTFGSGTRLTVV.

This clonotype has a count of ten or more. The V and J genes are TRBV6-5 and TRBJ1-2, with a weak D call TRBD1 (6 bases). The CDR3 extends over 12 amino acids. Trimming removed 0 bases from V and 7 bases from J, with 6 bases in between. Germline V gene lookup returns CDR1 MNHEY and CDR2 SVGAGI. CDR3 sequence (DNA): TGTGCCAGCAGTTACTCGGGGGCTGGCTACACCTTC. Protein sequence: CASSYSGAGYTF.

This clonotype has only a few counts. This rearrangement joins TRBV29-1 to TRBJ2-5; D perhaps matches TRBD2 (6 bases). The V end lost 6 bases, the J end lost 5 bases, and 16 bases lay between the germline ends. The CDR3 sequence is 13 residues long. Germline assignment: CDR1 SQVTM and CDR2 ANQGSEA. CDR3 in amino acids: CSVLTGLGETQYF. The DNA for the CDR3 is TGCAGCGTATTAACGGGACTGGGGGAGACCCAGTACTTC. The variable domain in full, completed from reference TRBV29-1 and TRBJ2-5, reads SAVISQKPSRDICQRGTSLTIQCQVDSQVTMMFWYRQQPGQSLTLIATANQGSEATYESGFVIDKFPISRPNLTFSTLTVSNMSPEDSSIYLCSVLTGLGETQYFGPGTRLLVL.

This clonotype was seen many times. The chain joins TRBV6-5 to TRBJ1-1, with D possibly TRBD1 on 6 matching bases. From germline, CDR1 is MNHEY and CDR2 SVGAGI. The V gene lost 6 bases and the J gene lost 5 bases, with 19 bases spanning the gap. The CDR3 is 15 residues long. Written as DNA, the CDR3 is TGTGCCAGCAGCCCCCGACAAGACAGGAGGACTGAAGCTTTCTTT. Its protein product is CASSPRQDRRTEAFF.

The chain has TRBV9 and TRBJ1-1, with TRBD1 as a possible D gene (5 bases). Deletions cut 3 bases from V and 10 bases from J, with 13 bases between. CDR1 and CDR2 from the germline V gene are SGDLS and YYNGEE. This CDR3 has 12 amino acids. The DNA for the CDR3 is TGTGCCAGCAGCGGGCTCCAGGGTAGAGCTTTCTTT. Its protein is CASSGLQGRAFF.

This clonotype was counted only a few times. J is TRBJ2-7 and V is TRBV5-1; 9 nucleotides line up with TRBD1. Germline assignment: CDR1 SGHRS and CDR2 YFSETQ. Trimming at V came to 4 bases and at J to 2 bases, leaving 7 bases not matched to a gene. This CDR3 comprises 15 residues. CDR3 residues: CASSPDRGLTYEQYF. For the CDR3, the DNA is TGCGCCAGCAGCCCGGACAGGGGTCTCACCTACGAGCAGTACTTC.

This chain connects TRBV20-1 to TRBJ2-5; 10 bases map to TRBD2. Per germline, CDR1 DFQATT and CDR2 SNEGSKA (reference sequence). With V trimmed by 5 bases and J by 4 bases, 13 bases remained unmatched. The CDR3 is 16 residues long. As DNA, the CDR3 is TGCAGTGCTCGGACTAGCGGAAGGCGGGTAGGAGAGACCCAGTACTTC. It yields the protein CSARTSGRRVGETQYF.

The chain links TRBV7-9 to TRBJ1-2; tentative D call: TRBD1 (6 bases). This CDR3 spans 15 amino acids. The V gene lost 5 bases and the J gene lost 6 bases, with 19 bases spanning the gap. Looked up from germline, CDR1 is SEHNR and CDR2 is FQNEAQ (reference sequence). CDR3 sequence: CASSAHRDNGDGYTF. The CDR3 DNA reads TGTGCCAGCAGCGCCCACAGGGACAATGGCGATGGCTACACCTTC.

This clonotype was found a few times. The V and J genes are TRBV13 and TRBJ2-7, with D perhaps TRBD2 (5 bases). The germline V gene encodes CDR1 PRHDT and CDR2 FYEKMQ (reference sequence). V was pared by 0 bases and J by 4 bases, with 10 bases between. This CDR3 has 14 residues. The CDR3: CASSLGRRRYEQYF. CDR3 sequence (DNA): TGTGCCAGCAGCTTAGGCCGTAGGAGGTACGAGCAGTACTTC.

This clonotype was counted once. One base away lies a much larger clone, so this may be a sequencing read error. The rearrangement joins TRBV6-6 to TRBJ1-1; 8 bases fit TRBD1. Germline V gives CDR1 MNHNY, CDR2 SVGAGI (reference sequence). The CDR3 length is 11 residues. Trimming took 8 bases from V and 11 from J; bases not matched to a gene: 7. CDR3 nucleotides: TGTGCCAGCGGTCGACAGGGGACGGCTTTCTTT. Its translation: CASGRQGTAFF.

The chain couples TRBV10-3 to TRBJ2-5; 10 bases are shared with TRBD2. J gave up 3 bases and V 3 bases, and 4 bases lay outside the gene matches. The CDR3 runs 15 residues. Germline values: CDR1 ENHRY, CDR2 SYGVKD. In nucleotides, the CDR3 is TGTGCCATCAGTGATAGGACTAGCGGTAAAGAGACCCAGTACTTC. It translates to CAISDRTSGKETQYF.